This T cell receptor beta chain derives from a study of cytomegalovirus exposure and HLA in healthy donors. Details on this clone: Its antigen is unknown.

General observations from the study: Later analysis revealed greater clonal expansion in HLA-associated TCR beta chains than in equally common others. Donors belonging to an Asian-associated ancestry cluster reportedly showed fewer N-insertions in productive TCRs than the roughly 670-donor mean, according to what a later analysis found. Researchers catalogued some 160 TCR beta chains as cytomegalovirus-associated. The classifier, whose performance was assessed in both the original and validation cohorts, reportedly diagnosed cytomegalovirus status with high specificity and sensitivity.

The germline V gene encodes CDR1 LGHNA and CDR2 YNFKEQ. The CDR3 loop spans 16 amino acids. Germline trimming cut 0 bases from V and 2 bases from J; bases unmatched to any gene: 3. Use of 60 Vbeta and 13 Jbeta primers characterized the PCR. Repertoires were generated with immunoSEQ multiplex PCR, while TCRdb's copy carries only in-frame clones and drops some. Here the sample table reports under 40,000 clones. V usage is TRBV4-2 and J usage is TRBJ2-7, with TRBD2 identical over 11 bases. This TCR was sampled from a middle-aged woman in good health and CMV-seropositive. The sample taken for sequencing was PBMCs. The CDR3 reads CASSQEISGGAYEQYF. Here the CDR3 DNA reads TGTGCCAGCAGCCAAGAGATTAGCGGGGGGGCCTACGAGCAGTACTTC.